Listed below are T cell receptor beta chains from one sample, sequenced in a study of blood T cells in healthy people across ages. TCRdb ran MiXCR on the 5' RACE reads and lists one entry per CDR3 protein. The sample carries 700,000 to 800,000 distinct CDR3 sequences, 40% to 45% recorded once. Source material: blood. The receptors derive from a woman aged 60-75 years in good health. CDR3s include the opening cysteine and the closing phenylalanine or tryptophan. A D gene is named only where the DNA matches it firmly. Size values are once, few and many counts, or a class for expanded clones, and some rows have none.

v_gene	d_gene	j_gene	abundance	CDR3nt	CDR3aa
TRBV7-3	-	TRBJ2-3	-	TGTGCCAGCAGATCGGGACTGCCCGGAGATACGCAGTATTTT	CASRSGLPGDTQYF
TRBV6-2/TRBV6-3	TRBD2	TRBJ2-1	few	TGTGCCAGCATCTCCGGGACTAGCGGGAGTGCGCGCTCCTACAATGAGCAGTTCTTC	CASISGTSGSARSYNEQFF
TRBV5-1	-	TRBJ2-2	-	TGCGCCAGCAGCTTGACAGGGTCTGACGCCGGGGAGCTGTTTTTT	CASSLTGSDAGELFF
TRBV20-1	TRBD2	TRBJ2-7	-	TGCAGTGCTTCAAAGCGGGAGGGCCTGGATGAGCAGTACTTC	CSASKREGLDEQYF
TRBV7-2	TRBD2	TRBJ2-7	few	TGTGCCAGCAGCTTTGGCACTAGCGGGACTGGCTCCTACGAGCAGTACTTC	CASSFGTSGTGSYEQYF
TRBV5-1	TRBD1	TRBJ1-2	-	TGCGCCAGCAGCTTGGGTTGGGACAGGGGCGTTAACAGGAGCTATGGCTACACCTTC	CASSLGWDRGVNRSYGYTF
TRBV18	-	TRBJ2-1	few	TGTGCCAGCTCACCCAGTAACGATGAGCAGTTCTTC	CASSPSNDEQFF
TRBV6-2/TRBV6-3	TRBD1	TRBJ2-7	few	TGTGCCAGCAGTTATCAGGGGGCGGATAGTTGGGACTACGAGCAGTACTTC	CASSYQGADSWDYEQYF
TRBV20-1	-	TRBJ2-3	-	TGCAGTGCTAGTCCTGTGACTTCCACAGATACGCAGTATTTT	CSASPVTSTDTQYF
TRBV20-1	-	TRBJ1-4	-	TGCAGTGCTAGGGGAGGCGGCAATGAAAAACTGTTTTTT	CSARGGGNEKLFF
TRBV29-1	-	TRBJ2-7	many	TGCAGCGTCCACGACGGTTCCTACGAGCAGTACTTC	CSVHDGSYEQYF
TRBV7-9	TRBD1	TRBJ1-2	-	TGTGCCAGCAGCTCCGGACAGGGGACTTCTCCTTATGGCTACACCTTC	CASSSGQGTSPYGYTF
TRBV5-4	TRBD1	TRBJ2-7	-	TGTGCCAGCAGCCAACAGGGGTCTCTCTCCTACGAGCAGTACTTC	CASSQQGSLSYEQYF
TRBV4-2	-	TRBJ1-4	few	TGTGCCAGCAGCCAAGATTCCAGGGACGGTGAAAAACTGTTTTTT	CASSQDSRDGEKLFF
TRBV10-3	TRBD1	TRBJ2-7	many	TGTGCCATCAGTACCACAGGGGACGAGCAGTACTTC	CAISTTGDEQYF